This record covers a single T cell receptor (beta chain). Its antigen is unknown. Each CDR3 protein is one row after TCRdb ran MiXCR on the reads. Here the sample spans 700,000 to 900,000 distinct CDR3 sequences, roughly 28% being singletons. The source of the sample is a study of T cell repertoires in cytomegalovirus infection. Turning to the study itself: It was the public TCR beta signatures that indicated both CMV infection and matching HLA type.

Germline V gene data show CDR1 as MNHEY and CDR2 as SVGAGI. Trimming took 1 base from V and 4 from J, leaving 16 bases between them. The CDR3 contains 16 residues. The input for sequencing was cultured CD8+ T cells from PBMCs, taken from culture after CMV antigen stimulation. This TCR came from a human donor in good health (CMV status not recorded). Some clones in this sample may be carry-over from other donors' samples. The chain has TRBV6-5 and TRBJ2-5, with D possibly being TRBD1 or TRBD2 (6 bases each). The CDR3 nucleotides read TGTGCCAGCAGTTACTGGGATGGGGGGCGAACAGAGACCCAGTACTTC. It is translated as CASSYWDGGRTETQYF.